This paragraph covers one T cell receptor beta chain sequence. What it recognizes is unknown. The data are from a study of OX40 agonist ivuxolimab in advanced cancers. Whole-study context: Every 2 weeks, patients received ivuxolimab intravenously, dosed at 0.01 to 10 mg/kg. Participants averaged about 60 years of age (range roughly 23 to 90) and were roughly 83% male. Overall study findings and caveats: Both CD4+ and CD8+ T cell populations in blood had undergone clonal expansion by week 6 at 0.1 to 3.0 mg/kg.

Blood samples were obtained at baseline, cycle 4 day 1, and cycle 7 day 1. The CDR3 is 13 amino acids. The junction had 6 bases not matched to a gene; V was cut back by 3 bases and J by 5 bases. Germline loops: CDR1 SQVTM, CDR2 ANQGSEA. Data came from immunoSEQ multiplex PCR; TCRdb stores just in-frame clones and leaves some out. The sample includes 72,000 or so clones, 80% to 90% of them seen just once. The chain carries TRBV29-1 and TRBJ2-5; TRBD2 matches at 7 bases. Specimen: CD4+ or CD8+ T cells sorted from blood, collected in a trial of the OX40 agonist ivuxolimab. The source of this sequence is an adult with an advanced solid tumor such as melanoma, head and neck, liver or kidney cancer. The chain's CDR3 is CSVDAGERETQYF. The DNA for the CDR3 is TGCAGCGTTGATGCGGGAGAGAGGGAGACCCAGTACTTC.